The following is a TCR beta chain sequence with its context. Original analysis: Quantification of nucleated cells was approximated via reference gene primer amplification. TCRdb's table, derived via immunoSEQ multiplex PCR, lists solely in-frame clones and lacks some. V, J and clone size were drawn from that table, and D and trimming were deduced from the DNA. In the table there are 160,000 or so clones, under 95% of which are singletons. The CDR3 covers 12 residues. The germline gives CDR1 SEHNR, CDR2 FQNEAQ (reference sequence). Trimming stripped 2 bases from V and 8 bases from J, with 9 bases between. These data originate in a study of blood T cell repertoires in COVID-19. Whole-study context: Acute and convalescent COVID-19 specimens originated in the United States, Italy and Spain. PBMCs, B-cell-depleted T cells, or T cells provided the cDNA or gDNA that made up the material.

The chain links TRBV7-9 to TRBJ1-2; D may be TRBD1 (6 bases). The receptor comes from a man aged 18-30 years with acute or convalescent COVID-19. Sample: peripheral blood. This CDR3 reads CASSLSGGGYTF. CDR3 nucleotide sequence: TGTGCCAGCAGCTTATCTGGGGGCGGCTACACCTTC.